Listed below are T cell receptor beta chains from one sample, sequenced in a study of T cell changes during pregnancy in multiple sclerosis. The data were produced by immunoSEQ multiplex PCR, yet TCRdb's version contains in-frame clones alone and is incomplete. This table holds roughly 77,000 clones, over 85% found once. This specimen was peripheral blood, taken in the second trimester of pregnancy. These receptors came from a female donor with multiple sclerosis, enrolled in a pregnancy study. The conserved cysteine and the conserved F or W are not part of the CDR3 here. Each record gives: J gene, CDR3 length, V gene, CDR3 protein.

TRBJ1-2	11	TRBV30	AWTLPQDYGYT
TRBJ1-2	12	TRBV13	ASSPLSVNYGYT
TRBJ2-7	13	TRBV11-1	ASSSLSGRAYEQY
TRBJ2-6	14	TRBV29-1	SVRDTGSSGANVLT
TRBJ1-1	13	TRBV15	ATSARGFEYTEAF
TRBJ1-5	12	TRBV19	ASSRGQTYQPQH
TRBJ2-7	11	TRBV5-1	ASSSTGEYEQY
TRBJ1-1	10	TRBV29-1	SGRQGNTEAF
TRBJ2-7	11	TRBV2	ATRDRNHYEQY
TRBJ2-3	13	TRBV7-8	ASSQGSQGADTQY
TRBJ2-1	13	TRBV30	AWSRGLAENNEQF
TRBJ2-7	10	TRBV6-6	ASTTRGGEQY
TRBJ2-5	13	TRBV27	ASSSGTSGRQTQY
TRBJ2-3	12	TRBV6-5	ASSHGQVTDTQY
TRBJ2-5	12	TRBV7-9	ASSLETGWETQY
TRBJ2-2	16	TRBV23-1	ASSQNGLAGVRTGELF
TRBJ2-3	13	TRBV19	ASSGTSEVADTQY
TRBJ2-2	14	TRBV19	ASSITLAGFTGELF
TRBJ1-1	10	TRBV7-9	ASAERNTEAF
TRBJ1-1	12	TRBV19	ASSPRLENTEAF
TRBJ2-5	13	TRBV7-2	ASSLESTGGETQY
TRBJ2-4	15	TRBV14	ASSPGRLAGKENIQY
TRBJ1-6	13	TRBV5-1	ASSLEQGGNSPLH
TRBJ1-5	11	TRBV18	ASSPTDNQPQH
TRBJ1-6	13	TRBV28	ASSPKSSYNSPLH
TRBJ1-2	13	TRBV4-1	ASSARAGDIYGYT
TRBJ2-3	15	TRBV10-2	ASSGSSGRAGTDTQY
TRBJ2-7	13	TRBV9	ASSVGASGTYEQY
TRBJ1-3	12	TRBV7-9	ASSRGQGVNTIY
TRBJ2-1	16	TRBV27	ASSLPGGTSGTYNEQF
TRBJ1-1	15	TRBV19	ASSILSVGQPNTEAF
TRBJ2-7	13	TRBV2	ASSNPGQVSHEQY
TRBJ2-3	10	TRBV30	ASMGEADTQY
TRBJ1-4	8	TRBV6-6	ATLGEKLF
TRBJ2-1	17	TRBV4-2	ASSQNLLGVPSVYNEQF
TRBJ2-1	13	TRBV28	ASMNLRGLNNEQF
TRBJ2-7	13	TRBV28	ASSVGLASSYEQY
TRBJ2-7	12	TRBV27	ASSPLTGSYEQY